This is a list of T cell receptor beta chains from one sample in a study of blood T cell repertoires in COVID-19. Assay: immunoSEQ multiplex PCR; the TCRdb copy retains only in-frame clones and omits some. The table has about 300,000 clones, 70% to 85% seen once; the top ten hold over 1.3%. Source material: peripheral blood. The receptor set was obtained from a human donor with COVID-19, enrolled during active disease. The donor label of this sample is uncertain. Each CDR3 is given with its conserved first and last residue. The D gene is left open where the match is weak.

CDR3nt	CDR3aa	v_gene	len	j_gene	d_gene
TGTGCCAGCAGTGAAGCGGCGGCAGGGTCTCTAATGGGAAATCAGCCCCAGCATTTT	CASSEAAAGSLMGNQPQHF	TRBV6-1	19	TRBJ1-5	.
TGTGCCAGCTCACCACTCAACAGTGAAAAACTGTTTTTT	CASSPLNSEKLFF	TRBV18	13	TRBJ1-4	.
TGTGCCAGCAGCCCCTTAGCGGGGCCCTACAATGAGCAGTTCTTC	CASSPLAGPYNEQFF	TRBV9	15	TRBJ2-1	TRBD2
TGTGCCAGCAGTTTGAACAGCTATAGCAATCAGCCCCAGCATTTT	CASSLNSYSNQPQHF	TRBV28	15	TRBJ1-5	.
TGTGCCAGCAGCCCGTTGGGCCAGGTGGTATCAATCTATGGCTACACCTTC	CASSPLGQVVSIYGYTF	TRBV3-1/TRBV3-2	17	TRBJ1-2	.
TGTGCCAGCAGTTCCCGGGGAGGGCTTGAAGCTTTCTTT	CASSSRGGLEAFF	TRBV27	13	TRBJ1-1	.
TGCGCCAGCAGCTCGACCGGGACACCAAATCAATGGCAGTACTTC	CASSSTGTPNQWQYF	TRBV5-1	15	TRBJ2-7	.
TGTGCCTGGAGCGCCCAGGGACAGGGAGTAGATACGCAGTATTTT	CAWSAQGQGVDTQYF	TRBV30	15	TRBJ2-3	TRBD1
TGCGCCAGCAGCCCCCTTGAGGCCGGGGAGCTGTTTTTT	CASSPLEAGELFF	TRBV5-1	13	TRBJ2-2	.
TGTGCCAGCAGTTTTCTACTGGGGCGCGGTGAAAAACTGTTTTTT	CASSFLLGRGEKLFF	TRBV28	15	TRBJ1-4	.
TGTGCCAGCAGCTTTGCGGGATTTGAGGGTGAGCAGTTCTTC	CASSFAGFEGEQFF	TRBV11-3	14	TRBJ2-1	.